This T cell receptor beta chain was captured in a study of shared clonotypes between healthy human individuals. Study-wide context: Plates per donor: three CD4 naive, three CD4 memory, two CD8 naive, one CD8 memory.

The split of CD4+ cells yielded CD45RA+ naive and CD45RA-negative memory subsets. At deep level, the assay was performed. Using immunoSEQ multiplex PCR, the repertoire was profiled, and TCRdb retains in-frame clones only, with some absent. The data show over 1.4 million clones, around 97% seen once. Looked up from germline, CDR1 is SGHRS and CDR2 is YFSETQ. This CDR3 spans 13 amino acids. V lost 7 bases to trimming and J lost 2 bases; unmatched junction nucleotides: 3. The specimen sequenced was naive CD4+ T cells sorted from blood. Subset defined: CD45RA+ positively selected. V usage is TRBV5-1 and J usage is TRBJ2-4, with 7 bases lining up with TRBD1. The sequence was obtained from a man aged 30-40 years in good health. In DNA form, the CDR3 reads TGCGCCAGCCGGGACAGATCCAAAAACATTCAGTACTTC. It codes for CASRDRSKNIQYF. Supplemented by reference TRBV5-1 and TRBJ2-4, the full variable domain reads KAGVTQTPRYLIKTRGQQVTLSCSPISGHRSVSWYQQTPGQGLQFLFEYFSETQRNKGNFPGRFSGRQFSNSRSEMNVSTLELGDSALYLCASRDRSKNIQYFGAGTRLSVL.